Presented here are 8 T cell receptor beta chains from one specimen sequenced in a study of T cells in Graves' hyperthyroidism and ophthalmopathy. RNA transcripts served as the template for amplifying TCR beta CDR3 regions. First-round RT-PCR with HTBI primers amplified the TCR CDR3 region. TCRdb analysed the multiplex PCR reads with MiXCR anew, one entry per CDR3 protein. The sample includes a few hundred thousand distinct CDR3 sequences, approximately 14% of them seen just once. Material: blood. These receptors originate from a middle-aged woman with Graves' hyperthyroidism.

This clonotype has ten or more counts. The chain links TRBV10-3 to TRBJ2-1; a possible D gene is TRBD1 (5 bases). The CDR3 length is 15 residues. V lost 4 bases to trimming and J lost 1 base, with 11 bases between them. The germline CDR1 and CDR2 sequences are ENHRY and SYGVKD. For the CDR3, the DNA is TGTGCCATCAGTGCTCTTCAGGGTTCCTACAATGAGCAGTTCTTC. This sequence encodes CAISALQGSYNEQFF.

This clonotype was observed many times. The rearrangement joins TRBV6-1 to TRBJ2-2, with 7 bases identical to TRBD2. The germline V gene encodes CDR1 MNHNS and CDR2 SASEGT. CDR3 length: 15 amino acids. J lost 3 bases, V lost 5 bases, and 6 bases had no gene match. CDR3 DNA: TGTGCCAGCAGTTCGGAGCGGGACTACACCGGGGAGCTGTTTTTT. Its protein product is CASSSERDYTGELFF.

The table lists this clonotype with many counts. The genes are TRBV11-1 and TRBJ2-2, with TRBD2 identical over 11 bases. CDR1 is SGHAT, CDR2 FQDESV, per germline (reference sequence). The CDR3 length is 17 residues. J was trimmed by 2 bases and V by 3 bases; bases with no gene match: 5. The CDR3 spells CASSFGTSGRNTGELFF. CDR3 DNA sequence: TGTGCCAGCAGCTTCGGGACTAGCGGACGAAACACCGGGGAGCTGTTTTTT. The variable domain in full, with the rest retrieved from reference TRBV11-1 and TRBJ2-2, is EAEVAQSPRYKITEKSQAVAFWCDPISGHATLYWYRQILGQGPELLVQFQDESVVDDSQLPKDRFSAERLKGVDSTLKIQPAELGDSAMYLCASSFGTSGRNTGELFFGEGSRLTVL.

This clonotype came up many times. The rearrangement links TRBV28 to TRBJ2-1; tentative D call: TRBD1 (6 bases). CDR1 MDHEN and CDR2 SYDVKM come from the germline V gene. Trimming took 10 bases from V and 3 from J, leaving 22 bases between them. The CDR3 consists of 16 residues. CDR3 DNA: TGTGCCACCAAACCCGTCGGACAGAAGTTCTACAATGAGCAGTTCTTC. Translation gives CATKPVGQKFYNEQFF. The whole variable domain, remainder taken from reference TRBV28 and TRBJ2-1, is DVKVTQSSRYLVKRTGEKVFLECVQDMDHENMFWYRQDPGLGLRLIYFSYDVKMKEKGDIPEGYSVSREKKERFSLILESASTNQTSMYLCATKPVGQKFYNEQFFGPGTRLTVL.

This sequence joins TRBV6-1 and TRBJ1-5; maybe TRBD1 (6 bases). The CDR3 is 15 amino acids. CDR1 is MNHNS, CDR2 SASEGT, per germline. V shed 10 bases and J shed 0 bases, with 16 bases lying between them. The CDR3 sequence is CATDQGGYSNQPQHF. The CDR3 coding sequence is TGTGCCACCGACCAAGGGGGGTATAGCAATCAGCCCCAGCATTTT.

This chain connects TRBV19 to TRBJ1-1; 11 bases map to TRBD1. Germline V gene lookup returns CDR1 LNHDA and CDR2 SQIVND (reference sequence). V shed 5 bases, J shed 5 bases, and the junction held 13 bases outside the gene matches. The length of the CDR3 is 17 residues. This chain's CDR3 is CASSSRDRGVLWTEAFF. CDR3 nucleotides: TGTGCCAGTAGTTCCCGGGACAGGGGGGTCTTGTGGACTGAAGCTTTCTTT.

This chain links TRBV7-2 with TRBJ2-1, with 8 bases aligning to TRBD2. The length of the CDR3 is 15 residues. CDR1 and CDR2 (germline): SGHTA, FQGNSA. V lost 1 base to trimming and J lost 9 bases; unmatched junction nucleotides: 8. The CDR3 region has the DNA TGTGCCAGCAGCTTAGTGAGCGGGAGTGCCGTTGAGCAGTTCTTC. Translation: CASSLVSGSAVEQFF. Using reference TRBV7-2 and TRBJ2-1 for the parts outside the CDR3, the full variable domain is GAGVSQSPSNKVTEKGKDVELRCDPISGHTALYWYRQSLGQGLEFLIYFQGNSAPDKSGLPSDRFSAERTGGSVSTLTIQRTQQEDSAVYLCASSLVSGSAVEQFFGPGTRLTVL.

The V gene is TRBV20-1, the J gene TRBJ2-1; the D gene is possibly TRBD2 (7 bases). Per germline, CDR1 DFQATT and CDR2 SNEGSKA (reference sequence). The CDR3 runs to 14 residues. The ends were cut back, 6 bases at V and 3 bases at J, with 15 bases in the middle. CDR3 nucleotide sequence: TGCAGTGCAGATCGGGGGGCGCTCTACAATGAGCAGTTCTTC. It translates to CSADRGALYNEQFF.